Sequencing of this T cell receptor (beta chain) was carried out in a study of human thymus T cells. A note on this clone: Its antigen is unidentified.

The method was immunoSEQ multiplex PCR; TCRdb's version includes in-frame clones alone and lacks a portion of them. Here the sample spans around 44,000 clones, around 94% being singletons. Study results and caveats: Within thymic and blood repertoires, V and J gene usage appeared to be biased.

V was shortened by 6 bases and J by 0 bases, with 15 bases between the two germline ends. Germline V gene lookup returns CDR1 MNHEY and CDR2 SVGAGI. The CDR3 covers 16 residues. Having corrective surgery for congenital heart defects, healthy Finnish infants were the ones who donated. A roughly 0.45-1 mL peripheral blood aliquot was taken intraoperatively from four of eight donors. The chain joins TRBV6-5 to TRBJ1-3; the D gene is possibly TRBD1 (5 bases). What was sequenced was blood. This TCR came from a boy under three years old with a congenital heart defect but otherwise immunologically healthy. The CDR3 here is CASSYTSGPSGNTIYF. The CDR3, as DNA: TGTGCCAGCAGCTACACCTCGGGACCCTCTGGAAACACCATATATTTT.